The next 24 T cell receptor beta chains were all read from a single sample in a study of identical twins. TCRdb re-called the 5' RACE reads through MiXCR, storing one row per CDR3 protein. The sample lists more than 400,000 distinct CDR3 sequences, roughly 15% seen once, with roughly 0.42% in the top ten. This same sample was also taken into another study, of yellow fever vaccine responses in identical twins.

Sequences were obtained from CD4+ T cells sorted from blood. These receptors came from a woman between 18 and 29 years old in good health.

This clonotype showed up many times. The chain combines TRBV20-1 with TRBJ2-1, with D unclear. The CDR3 has 14 residues. Trimming cost V 2 bases and J 5 bases, with 13 bases left between them. Germline lookup yields CDR1 DFQATT and CDR2 SNEGSKA (reference sequence). This CDR3 is CSARRPPRNNEQFF. The CDR3 region has the DNA TGCAGTGCTAGAAGGCCTCCCAGAAACAATGAGCAGTTCTTC.

The chain joins TRBV20-1 to TRBJ2-1; perhaps TRBD1 as D (6 bases). The V gene's germline CDR1 is DFQATT and CDR2 SNEGSKA (reference sequence). This CDR3 has 15 amino acids. V shed 1 base and J shed 2 bases, with 12 bases lying between them. The CDR3 nucleotides read TGCAGTGCTAGAGTTTCACAGGGCCCCTACAATGAGCAGTTCTTC. This codes for CSARVSQGPYNEQFF.

The gene calls are TRBV20-1 and TRBJ2-5; 8 bases align to TRBD2. Trimming removed 3 bases from V and 5 bases from J; junction bases left unmatched: 5. Germline CDR1 reads DFQATT; CDR2 reads SNEGSKA (reference sequence). The CDR3 has 13 residues. For the CDR3, the DNA is TGCAGTGCTAGTAGGACTAGCTGGGAGACCCAGTACTTC. It encodes CSASRTSWETQYF.

The CDR3 region has the DNA TGTGCCAGCTCACCGACAGGGCCGACTTCCTACGAGCAGTACGTC. Amino acids: CASSPTGPTSYEQYV. The chain couples TRBV18 to TRBJ2-7; TRBD1 matches 7 bases. Germline V gene data show CDR1 as KGHSH and CDR2 as LQKENI. This CDR3 is built from 15 residues. The V gene end was trimmed by 3 bases and the J gene end by 1 base; junction bases not matched to a gene: 6.

The J gene is TRBJ2-7, the V gene TRBV7-8; TRBD1 agrees at 8 bases. The V segment lost 3 bases and the J segment 2 bases; nucleotides outside the gene matches: 3. There are 14 residues in the CDR3. Germline CDR1 and CDR2: SGHVS and FQNEAQ. Written as DNA, the CDR3 is TGTGCCAGCAGCTTCGACAGGGGACCCTACGAGCAGTACGTC. It encodes CASSFDRGPYEQYV.

This clonotype showed up just a few times. This rearrangement joins TRBV29-1 to TRBJ2-3; D is uncertain. V was clipped by 3 bases and J by 10 bases, with 8 bases between them. Germline CDR1 reads SQVTM; CDR2 reads ANQGSEA. The length of the CDR3 is 10 residues. The CDR3 region is CSVDEYPQYF. The CDR3, as DNA: TGCAGCGTTGATGAGTATCCGCAGTATTTT.

This clonotype has a count of ten or more. V gene TRBV5-5 combines with J gene TRBJ2-1; D may correspond to TRBD1 or TRBD2 (5 bases each). This CDR3 has 14 residues. Germline assignment: CDR1 SGHKS and CDR2 YYEKEE (reference sequence). The V end was cut by 1 base, the J end by 5 bases, with 10 bases between. The CDR3, as DNA: TGTGCCAGCAGCTTGAGAGGGGCAAACAATGAGCAGTTCTTC. Its translation: CASSLRGANNEQFF.

This clonotype turned up a few times. The DNA of the CDR3 is TGTGCCAGCAGTGAAGGGACAGGTAGTCTCACAGATACGCAGTATTTT. This sequence encodes CASSEGTGSLTDTQYF. V gene TRBV6-1 combines with J gene TRBJ2-3; 7 bases align to TRBD1. This CDR3 has 16 amino acids. J was trimmed by 2 bases and V by 1 base; bases with no gene match: 6. Germline-derived CDR1 and CDR2 are MNHNS and SASEGT.

The genes are TRBV29-1 and TRBJ2-2, with D perhaps matching TRBD2 (6 bases). Germline assignment: CDR1 SQVTM and CDR2 ANQGSEA. The CDR3 is 14 residues long. Deletions cut 7 bases from V and 3 bases from J, with 15 bases between. CDR3 DNA sequence: TGCAGCGGGGGAGGAGAGGGTTACACCGGGGAGCTGTTTTTT. Its translation: CSGGGEGYTGELFF.

The chain uses TRBV6-5 and TRBJ2-3, with D possibly TRBD2 on 6 matching bases. The CDR3 consists of 15 residues. V lost 2 bases and J 0 bases, leaving 9 bases between the germline ends. In germline, CDR1 is MNHEY, CDR2 SVGAGI. DNA for the CDR3: TGTGCCAGCAGTTACGGGGAGGCTAGCACAGATACGCAGTATTTT. Its translation is CASSYGEASTDTQYF.

This clonotype was seen only a few times. The rearrangement joins TRBV29-1 to TRBJ2-4, with TRBD2 matching 7 bases. Germline CDR1 and CDR2: SQVTM and ANQGSEA. The CDR3 length is 12 residues. V lost 4 bases, J lost 4 bases, and 1 base stayed unmatched. The CDR3 bases are TGCAGCGTTGCCGGGGGGAAAAACATTCAGTACTTC. This sequence encodes CSVAGGKNIQYF.

The chain links TRBV3-1 to TRBJ1-1; the D is unclear. This CDR3 has 16 amino acids. The germline V and J ends were trimmed by 0 bases and 1 base, with 12 bases remaining between them. Germline V gives CDR1 LGHDT, CDR2 YNNKEL (reference sequence). CDR3: CASSQEGTLGNTEAFF. The DNA for the CDR3 is TGTGCCAGCAGCCAAGAGGGAACACTTGGGAACACTGAAGCTTTCTTT.

This clonotype was observed at least ten times. The V gene is TRBV18, the J gene TRBJ1-1, with D possibly TRBD1 on 5 matching bases. With 3 bases removed from V and 1 base from J, the gap between germline ends came to 6 bases. The CDR3 consists of 13 residues. Germline loops: CDR1 KGHSH, CDR2 LQKENI. The CDR3 DNA sequence: TGTGCCAGCTCACCGGACAAGAACACTGAAGCTTTCTTT. This sequence encodes CASSPDKNTEAFF.

This clonotype was recorded at least ten times. The V gene is TRBV29-1, the J gene TRBJ2-1, with 13 bases lining up with TRBD2. The germline CDR1 and CDR2 sequences are SQVTM and ANQGSEA. The V gene end was trimmed by 7 bases and the J gene end by 7 bases; junction bases not matched to a gene: 4. This CDR3 region has 13 residues. The CDR3 loop is CSGGLAGTNEQFF. DNA for the CDR3: TGCAGCGGGGGACTAGCGGGAACGAATGAGCAGTTCTTC.

The chain couples TRBV20-1 to TRBJ1-2; 8 bases map to TRBD1. Germline CDR1 and CDR2: DFQATT and SNEGSKA (reference sequence). The CDR3 extends over 14 amino acids. Trimming at V came to 6 bases and at J to 4 bases, leaving 10 bases not matched to a gene. The CDR3 here is CSAQTQGAGYGYTF. The CDR3 DNA is TGCAGTGCGCAAACTCAGGGGGCTGGCTATGGCTACACCTTC.

This clonotype was counted ten times or more. V and J are TRBV12-3 or TRBV12-4 and TRBJ2-5, with 8 bases identical to TRBD2. The CDR3 has 15 residues. Germline trimming cut 5 bases from V and 1 base from J; bases unmatched to any gene: 6. CDR3 coding DNA: TGTGCCAGCAGTCCAAGAGCGGGGGTCCAAGAGACCCAGTACTTC. This codes for CASSPRAGVQETQYF.

This clonotype appeared a few times. The genes are TRBV7-3 and TRBJ2-3; 10 bases are a match to TRBD2. CDR3 length: 17 residues. J gave up 2 bases and V 4 bases, and 9 bases lay outside the gene matches. Germline assignment: CDR1 SGHTA and CDR2 FQGTGA. The CDR3 DNA reads as TGTGCCAGCAGCTCCCCTAGCGGGAGCACACTCACAGATACGCAGTATTTT. Its protein product is CASSSPSGSTLTDTQYF.

The CDR3 region has the DNA TGTGCCATCAGCCATAATGAGCAGTTCTTC. Amino acids: CAISHNEQFF. The V gene is TRBV10-3, the J gene TRBJ2-1; no reliable D call. The V gene's germline CDR1 is ENHRY and CDR2 SYGVKD. The V and J ends lost 6 bases and 7 bases respectively, with 4 bases between them. The CDR3 sequence is 10 residues long.

V is TRBV5-1 and J is TRBJ2-3; 8 nucleotides agree with TRBD1. CDR1 and CDR2 (germline): SGHRS, YFSETQ. Unmatched junction bases numbered 5, after V lost 3 bases and J lost 2 bases. This CDR3 comprises 15 residues. The DNA of the CDR3 is TGCGCCAGCAGCTACGGACAGGGCCCCACAGATACGCAGTATTTT. Its protein product is CASSYGQGPTDTQYF.

V is TRBV4-1 and J is TRBJ2-3, with D unresolved. From germline, CDR1 is MGHRA and CDR2 YSYEKL. The germline V and J ends were trimmed by 0 bases and 2 bases, with 6 bases remaining between them. The CDR3 is made up of 14 amino acids. CDR3 in amino acids: CASSQDKTTDTQYF. In DNA form, the CDR3 reads TGCGCCAGCAGCCAAGATAAGACCACAGATACGCAGTATTTT.

The genes are TRBV24-1 and TRBJ2-3; 9 bases agree with TRBD1. V lost 4 bases and J lost 4; bases outside the gene matches: 8. CDR3 length: 16 amino acids. Per the germline V gene, CDR1 is KGHDR and CDR2 is SFDVKD. The CDR3 DNA reads as TGTGCCACCAGTGACCCGGGACAGGGTCTCTCAGATACGCAGTATTTT. Its protein is CATSDPGQGLSDTQYF.

This clonotype was detected a few times. The chain recombines TRBV2 with TRBJ2-7, with unresolved D. Looked up from germline, CDR1 is SNHLY and CDR2 is FYNNEI. This CDR3 has 11 amino acids. V lost 4 bases and J lost 3, with 4 bases in between. DNA for the CDR3: TGTGCCAGCAGTGCAGTCTACGAGCAGTACTTC. Its translation: CASSAVYEQYF.

The chain employs TRBV12-3 or TRBV12-4 and TRBJ2-1, with D perhaps TRBD2 (5 bases). Trimming cost V 4 bases and J 11 bases, with 15 bases left between them. This CDR3 has 13 amino acids. The CDR3 coding sequence is TGTGCCAGCAGTTATCCCCCCGGGGAAAAGCAGTTCTTC. Translated: CASSYPPGEKQFF.

The V call is TRBV5-5, the J call TRBJ2-1; D possibly corresponds to TRBD2 (6 bases). Per germline, CDR1 SGHKS and CDR2 YYEKEE (reference sequence). Trimming took 4 bases from V and 10 from J, leaving 15 bases between them. This CDR3 has 13 amino acids. CDR3 region: CASSQQPGREQFF. Here the CDR3 DNA reads TGTGCCAGCAGCCAGCAGCCGGGGAGGGAGCAGTTCTTC.